This T cell receptor beta chain was observed in a study of blood T cell repertoires in COVID-19. At the level of the study: Donors in the United States, Italy and Spain gave samples during acute or convalescent COVID-19. PBMCs, B-cell-depleted T cells, or T cells were the source of the cDNA or gDNA that made up the material.

The junction had 6 bases not matched to a gene; V was cut back by 6 bases and J by 10 bases. The CDR3 loop spans 13 amino acids. Germline CDR1 is MNHEY and CDR2 is SVGAGI. Study processing details: Cell counts per sample came from amplifying reference gene primers. Measured with immunoSEQ multiplex PCR; TCRdb has only the in-frame clones, and not every one. That table furnishes V, J and clone size, whereas the DNA furnished D and trimming. Here the sample spans approximately 150,000 clones, about 80% being singletons. The J gene is TRBJ1-6, the V gene TRBV6-5; 7 nucleotides match TRBD1. The sample was peripheral blood. The sequence came from a man aged 70 or older with active or convalescent COVID-19. The CDR3: CASSRQGWSPLHF. CDR3 nucleotides: TGTGCCAGCAGCCGACAGGGTTGGTCACCCCTCCACTTT.